This passage covers 29 T cell receptor beta chains from one sample sequenced in a study of siplizumab effects on memory and regulatory T cells. Method: immunoSEQ multiplex PCR; TCRdb's copy keeps in-frame clones and lacks some. The repertoire includes tens of thousands of clones, under 95% of them detected once, and approximately 30% sits in the top ten. Sample: CD8+ T cells sorted from blood. These receptors all stem from a human donor in good health.

The rearrangement joins TRBV6-4 to TRBJ2-6, with 7 bases identical to TRBD1. After removal of 6 bases from V and 0 bases from J, the junction contained 8 bases not matched to a gene. CDR3 size: 17 residues. The germline CDR1 and CDR2 sequences are MRHNA and SNTAGT. The CDR3 DNA sequence: TGTGCCAGCAGCCCCAGGGGGTATTCCTCTGGGGCCAACGTCCTGACTTTC. Translated, it gives CASSPRGYSSGANVLTF.

The chain uses TRBV19 and TRBJ2-5; unclear D gene. The V end was cut by 4 bases, the J end by 2 bases, with 11 bases between. CDR1 is LNHDA, CDR2 SQIVND, per germline (reference sequence). This CDR3 is 14 amino acids long. The CDR3 DNA follows: TGTGCCAGTAGTAAGCTAGGCCCACAAGAGACCCAGTACTTC. It is translated as CASSKLGPQETQYF.

The chain recombines TRBV6-6 with TRBJ2-2; tentatively, D is TRBD1 (5 bases). Germline CDR1 is MNHNY and CDR2 is SVGAGI (reference sequence). V was shortened by 5 bases and J by 2 bases, with 12 bases between the two germline ends. The CDR3 spans 15 residues. Written as DNA, the CDR3 is TGTGCCAGCAGTACGGAGACAGTAAACACCGGGGAGCTGTTTTTT. Protein product: CASSTETVNTGELFF.

The rearrangement joins TRBV19 to TRBJ1-5; D not resolved. CDR3 length: 13 amino acids. CDR1 is LNHDA, CDR2 SQIVND, per germline (reference sequence). Trimming took off 3 bases at V and 1 base at J, with 4 bases between the two ends. The CDR3 spells CASSIASNQPQHF. CDR3 DNA: TGTGCCAGTAGTATTGCGAGCAATCAGCCCCAGCATTTT.

The V and J genes are TRBV4-2 and TRBJ2-7; 13 bases align to TRBD2. The CDR3 loop spans 15 amino acids. Germline lookup yields CDR1 LGHNA and CDR2 YNFKEQ. Unmatched junction bases numbered 0, after V lost 1 base and J lost 3 bases. CDR3 sequence reads: CASSQGLAGGYEQYF. The CDR3, as DNA: TGTGCCAGCAGCCAAGGACTAGCGGGGGGCTACGAGCAGTACTTC.

The chain is built from TRBV30 and TRBJ2-1; 7 bases map to TRBD2. Per germline, CDR1 GTSNPN and CDR2 SVGIG (reference sequence). CDR3 size: 11 residues. The V and J ends lost 3 bases and 7 bases, in that order; junction bases with no gene match: 0. CDR3 region: CAWRLANEQFF. Written as DNA, the CDR3 is TGTGCCTGGAGACTAGCGAATGAGCAGTTCTTC.

The chain has TRBV5-1 and TRBJ2-7, with TRBD2 as a possible D gene (5 bases). V was pared by 1 base and J by 6 bases, with 11 bases between. Germline CDR1 and CDR2: SGHRS and YFSETQ. CDR3 length equals 13 residues. The CDR3 DNA sequence: TGCGCCAGCAGCTTGTGGGGAGAGCCCGAGCAGTACTTC. This codes for CASSLWGEPEQYF. Supplemented by reference TRBV5-1 and TRBJ2-7, the full variable domain reads KAGVTQTPRYLIKTRGQQVTLSCSPISGHRSVSWYQQTPGQGLQFLFEYFSETQRNKGNFPGRFSGRQFSNSRSEMNVSTLELGDSALYLCASSLWGEPEQYFGPGTRLTVT.

V gene TRBV29-1 combines with J gene TRBJ2-7; D is possibly TRBD1 or TRBD2 (6 bases each). Germline V CDR1 and CDR2: SQVTM, ANQGSEA. Trimming took 1 base from V and 1 from J, leaving 17 bases between them. The CDR3 runs to 16 residues. The CDR3 here is CSVEVGRVGGSYEQYF. The CDR3 coding sequence is TGCAGCGTTGAAGTGGGGCGGGTAGGGGGGTCCTACGAGCAGTACTTC.

The V and J genes are TRBV27 and TRBJ2-5; D gene ambiguous. The CDR3 is 14 residues long. V lost 3 bases and J 1 base, leaving 9 bases between the germline ends. CDR1 MNHEY and CDR2 SMNVEV come from the germline V gene (reference sequence). This chain's CDR3 is CASSLRTGQETQYF. CDR3 coding DNA: TGTGCCAGCAGTTTGCGGACCGGCCAAGAGACCCAGTACTTC.

This rearrangement joins TRBV21-1 to TRBJ2-7; TRBD1, as called in the table, went unchecked against the DNA. TRBV21-1 corresponds to a pseudogene. The CDR3 runs 14 residues. The CDR3 spells CASRPGTGYYEQYF. The CDR3, as DNA: TGTGCCAGCAGGCCCGGGACAGGGTACTACGAGCAGTACTTC.

In its sample, this clone was seen a few times. CDR3 sequence: CAWSVLPTLAKNIQYF. The CDR3 nucleotides read TGTGCCTGGAGTGTACTCCCGACGTTAGCCAAAAACATTCAGTACTTC. The V gene is TRBV30, the J gene TRBJ2-4; D unclear. CDR1 and CDR2 (germline): GTSNPN, SVGIG (reference sequence). Trimming shortened V by 0 bases and J by 0 bases, and 12 bases separated the two germline ends. The CDR3 runs 16 residues.

The V call is TRBV30, the J call TRBJ1-2; D is possibly TRBD1 (5 bases). V lost 7 bases and J lost 1, with 7 bases in between. This CDR3 contains 11 residues. Germline V gives CDR1 GTSNPN, CDR2 SVGIG (reference sequence). The CDR3 loop reads CASTVNYGYTF. For the CDR3, the DNA is TGTGCCTCGACAGTTAACTATGGCTACACCTTC.

This clone has just one count. This chain connects TRBV10-2 to TRBJ1-1; no firm D call. Germline CDR1 is WSHSY and CDR2 is SAAADI. CDR3 length: 11 residues. With 0 bases removed from V and 5 bases from J, the gap between germline ends came to 1 base. CDR3 coding DNA: TGCGCCAGCAGTGAGTCGACTGAAGCTTTCTTT. Translation gives CASSESTEAFF.

The chain has TRBV19 and TRBJ2-7; 10 bases match TRBD2. The ends lost 4 bases at V and 3 bases at J; junction bases unmatched: 9. Germline values: CDR1 LNHDA, CDR2 SQIVND (reference sequence). This CDR3 contains 16 residues. The chain's CDR3 is CASSSQTSGWHYEQYF. DNA of the CDR3: TGTGCCAGTAGTAGCCAGACTAGCGGGTGGCACTACGAGCAGTACTTC.

V gene TRBV5-6 combines with J gene TRBJ2-1, with TRBD2 identical over 9 bases. The J segment lost 3 bases and the V segment lost 2 bases, leaving 9 bases of the junction unmatched. Germline V lookup: CDR1 SGHDT, CDR2 YYEEEE. This CDR3 has 17 amino acids. This CDR3 reads CASSLSSSGKSYNEQFF. CDR3 in DNA: TGTGCCAGCAGCTTATCGTCTAGCGGGAAGAGCTACAATGAGCAGTTCTTC.

This chain joins TRBV7-2 and TRBJ1-2; D not resolved. This CDR3 spans 19 amino acids. Germline V gene lookup returns CDR1 SGHTA and CDR2 FQGNSA. The V and J ends lost 1 base and 2 bases respectively, with 23 bases between them. The CDR3 reads CASSLVIGQEHDRNYGYTF. CDR3 bases: TGTGCCAGCAGCTTAGTCATCGGGCAGGAACACGATCGGAACTATGGCTACACCTTC.

Notes on this clone: Compared with germline, one end of the junction differs, possibly owing to a read error. The chain carries TRBV15 and TRBJ2-7, with TRBD1 matching over 7 bases. In germline, CDR1 is LNHNV, CDR2 YYDKDF (reference sequence). The CDR3 runs to 16 residues. CDR3 coding DNA: TGTGCCACCAGCGGAGACAGGGCCGCACAAGGAGACGAGCAGTACTTC. Amino acid sequence: CATSGDRAAQGDEQYF. The full variable domain, completed using reference TRBV15 and TRBJ2-7, is DAMVIQNPRYQVTQFGKPVTLSCSQTLNHNVMYWYQQKSSQAPKLLFHYYDKDFNNEADTPDNFQSRRPNTSFCFLDIRSPGLGDTAMYLCATSGDRAAQGDEQYFGPGTRLTVT.

The chain has TRBV19 and TRBJ2-7; TRBD2 matches 11 bases. The CDR3 loop spans 18 amino acids. The J segment lost 3 bases and the V segment lost 1 base, leaving 11 bases of the junction unmatched. Germline values: CDR1 LNHDA, CDR2 SQIVND (reference sequence). The DNA of the CDR3 is TGTGCCAGTAGTATAGGGCTAGCGGGAGGCCTGGCTTACTACGAGCAGTACTTC. Residues: CASSIGLAGGLAYYEQYF.

V gene TRBV7-9 combines with J gene TRBJ2-5, with 8 positions matching TRBD2. Germline values: CDR1 SEHNR, CDR2 FQNEAQ (reference sequence). V lost 1 base and J lost 4; bases outside the gene matches: 8. The CDR3 extends over 16 amino acids. CDR3 coding DNA: TGTGCCAGCAGCTTAGATGAGGCGGGAGGCTTAGAGACCCAGTACTTC. Translation: CASSLDEAGGLETQYF.

The gene calls are TRBV5-4 and TRBJ2-1, with D perhaps TRBD2 (6 bases). Trimming shortened V by 3 bases and J by 9 bases, and 16 bases separated the two germline ends. Germline CDR1 and CDR2: SGHNT and YYREEE (reference sequence). This CDR3 has 14 amino acids. CDR3 sequence: CASSSWGGMGEQFF. CDR3 DNA: TGTGCCAGCAGCTCCTGGGGCGGGATGGGTGAGCAGTTCTTC.

The chain employs TRBV7-2 and TRBJ2-7, with no clear D. Trimming shortened V by 2 bases and J by 2 bases, and 4 bases separated the two germline ends. CDR1 and CDR2 (germline): SGHTA, FQGNSA. The CDR3 length is 12 residues. CDR3: CASSLSPYEQYF. CDR3 DNA sequence: TGTGCCAGCAGCTTATCACCCTACGAGCAGTACTTC. Together with reference TRBV7-2 and TRBJ2-7, the CDR3 gives the full variable domain: GAGVSQSPSNKVTEKGKDVELRCDPISGHTALYWYRQSLGQGLEFLIYFQGNSAPDKSGLPSDRFSAERTGGSVSTLTIQRTQQEDSAVYLCASSLSPYEQYFGPGTRLTVT.

This chain joins TRBV7-9 and TRBJ2-7; TRBD1 matches 12 bases. Unmatched junction bases numbered 6, after V lost 7 bases and J lost 5 bases. The CDR3 covers 14 residues. Germline CDR1 reads SEHNR; CDR2 reads FQNEAQ (reference sequence). The CDR3 sequence is CASTAGTGGHEQYF. DNA for the CDR3: TGTGCCAGCACCGCCGGGACAGGGGGCCACGAGCAGTACTTC.

The chain employs TRBV7-3 and TRBJ2-7; the D gene could be TRBD1 or TRBD2 (5 bases each). CDR1 and CDR2 from the germline V gene are SGHTA and FQGTGA. The CDR3 extends over 13 amino acids. V dropped 7 bases and J dropped 6 bases, with 16 bases sitting between them. As DNA, the CDR3 is TGTGCCAGCAACCTTGACGGGGCTGGCGAGCAGTACTTC. Translation gives CASNLDGAGEQYF.

The chain combines TRBV11-2 with TRBJ2-5; no firm D call. This CDR3 is built from 11 residues. Looked up from germline, CDR1 is SGHAT and CDR2 is FQNNGV. Trimming stripped 10 bases from V and 5 bases from J, with 11 bases between. The CDR3 DNA reads as TGTGCCACCCGGACCGGGGAGACCCAGTACTTC. Translated, it gives CATRTGETQYF.

V and J are TRBV5-4 and TRBJ2-7; 9 bases align to TRBD1. Per the germline V gene, CDR1 is SGHNT and CDR2 is YYREEE (reference sequence). The CDR3 contains 16 residues. V shed 0 bases, J shed 5 bases, and the junction held 9 bases outside the gene matches. CDR3 nucleotide sequence: TGTGCCAGCAGCTTGGATCGGACAGGGGTATACCACGAGCAGTACTTC. As protein: CASSLDRTGVYHEQYF.

This rearrangement joins TRBV5-1 to TRBJ2-1; 10 bases fit TRBD2. This CDR3 has 16 amino acids. With 4 bases clipped from V and 5 bases from J, the junction kept 9 bases outside the gene matches. Germline CDR1 SGHRS, CDR2 YFSETQ. Here the CDR3 reads CASSARGTSENNEQFF. CDR3 in DNA: TGCGCCAGCAGCGCACGCGGGACTAGCGAAAACAATGAGCAGTTCTTC. Variable domain in full (rest from reference TRBV5-1 and TRBJ2-1): KAGVTQTPRYLIKTRGQQVTLSCSPISGHRSVSWYQQTPGQGLQFLFEYFSETQRNKGNFPGRFSGRQFSNSRSEMNVSTLELGDSALYLCASSARGTSENNEQFFGPGTRLTVL.

This clone was observed a single time. The rearrangement uses TRBV5-1 and TRBJ2-1; 12 bases match TRBD2. The germline gives CDR1 SGHRS, CDR2 YFSETQ. The trim removed 2 bases at V and 7 bases at J, leaving 7 bases unmatched. The CDR3 covers 16 residues. The CDR3: CASSFLAGGNINEQFF. The CDR3 region has the DNA TGCGCCAGCAGCTTCCTAGCGGGAGGGAACATTAATGAGCAGTTCTTC.

The V call is TRBV14, the J call TRBJ2-7; no definite D call. Germline V gives CDR1 SGHDN, CDR2 FVKESK. This CDR3 region has 15 residues. V was shortened by 3 bases and J by 4 bases, with 16 bases between the two germline ends. CDR3 sequence (DNA): TGTGCCAGCAGCCACCATCAAGGAGTGGAATACGAGCAGTACTTC. It specifies CASSHHQGVEYEQYF.

The chain links TRBV29-1 to TRBJ2-7; D gene uncertain. Per the germline V gene, CDR1 is SQVTM and CDR2 is ANQGSEA. The CDR3 is 10 amino acids. Trimming shortened V by 3 bases and J by 11 bases, and 11 bases separated the two germline ends. The CDR3 protein is CSVDEDPEYF. The CDR3 nucleotides are TGCAGCGTTGATGAGGATCCCGAGTACTTC.